This T cell receptor (beta chain) was observed in a study of shared clonotypes between healthy human individuals. Produced via immunoSEQ multiplex PCR; TCRdb's table is partial and in-frame only. The data hold about 1.5 million clones, with 98% observed a single time. This CDR3 has 12 amino acids. Per germline, CDR1 LNHDA and CDR2 SQIVND (reference sequence). With 5 bases clipped from V and 9 bases from J, the junction kept 4 bases outside the gene matches. This clonotype was obtained from a man aged 25 to 45 in good health. Sequenced input: naive CD4+ T cells sorted from blood. The sample's subset: CD45RA+ positively selected. V and J are TRBV19 and TRBJ2-1, with 7 bases identical to TRBD1. As DNA, the CDR3 is TGTGCCAGTAGTCCGACAGGGAGTGAGCAGTTCTTC. Translating it yields CASSPTGSEQFF.